Sequencing of this T cell receptor (beta chain) was carried out in a study of T cells in Graves' hyperthyroidism and ophthalmopathy. The study's findings and limits: For ophthalmopathy, model prediction preceded onset by a median approximately 6 months. Using 13 V-J features, a model discriminated ophthalmopathy from stable hyperthyroidism.

Ten or more counts support this clonotype. Its matching antigen is unknown. An approximately 10 ml volume of fresh peripheral blood provided the PBMCs. RNA transcripts gave rise to amplified TCR beta CDR3 regions. TCR CDR3 underwent first-round RT-PCR with the HTBI primer set. Via MiXCR, TCRdb re-called the multiplex PCR reads, giving one row per CDR3 protein. Among 450,000 to 500,000 distinct CDR3 sequences listed, less than 25% were seen once. The V gene lost 4 bases and the J gene lost 2 bases, with 23 bases spanning the gap. The germline V gene encodes CDR1 MNHEY and CDR2 SVGEGT. The CDR3 spans 18 residues.

The genes are TRBV6-2 or TRBV6-3 and TRBJ1-1; D uncertain. Sequencing used blood. The TCR was taken from a woman in her seventies with Graves' ophthalmopathy. This CDR3 reads CASSSSGQAVRKNTEAFF. CDR3 coding DNA: TGTGCCAGCAGTTCCTCCGGGCAGGCCGTTCGGAAAAACACTGAAGCTTTCTTT.